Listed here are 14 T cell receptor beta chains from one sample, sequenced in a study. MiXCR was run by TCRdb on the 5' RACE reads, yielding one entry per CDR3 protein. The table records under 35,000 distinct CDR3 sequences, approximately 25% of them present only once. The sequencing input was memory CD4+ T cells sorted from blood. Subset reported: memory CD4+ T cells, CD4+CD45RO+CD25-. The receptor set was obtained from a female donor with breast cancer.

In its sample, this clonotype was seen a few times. CDR3 amino acids: CASSAGGREEKLFF. CDR3 nucleotides: TGTGCCAGCAGCGCAGGGGGCCGTGAGGAAAAACTGTTTTTT. The V and J genes are TRBV28 and TRBJ1-4; 8 bases fit TRBD1. This CDR3 contains 14 residues. Germline CDR1 and CDR2: MDHEN and SYDVKM. Germline trimming cut 6 bases from V and 8 bases from J; bases unmatched to any gene: 8.

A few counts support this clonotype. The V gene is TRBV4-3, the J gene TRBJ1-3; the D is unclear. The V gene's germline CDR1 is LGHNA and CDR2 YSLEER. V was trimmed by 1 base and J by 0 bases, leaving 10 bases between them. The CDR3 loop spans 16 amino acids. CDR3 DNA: TGCGCCAGCAGCCAAGGGTATCGCCGCTCTGGAAACACCATATATTTT. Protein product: CASSQGYRRSGNTIYF.

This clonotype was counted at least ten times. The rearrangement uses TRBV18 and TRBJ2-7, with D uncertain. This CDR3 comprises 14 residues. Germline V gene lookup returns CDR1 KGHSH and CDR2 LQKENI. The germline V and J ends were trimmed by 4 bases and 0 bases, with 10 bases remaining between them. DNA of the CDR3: TGTGCCAGCTCACTCGAGAGTAGCTCCTACGAGCAGTACTTC. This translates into CASSLESSSYEQYF.

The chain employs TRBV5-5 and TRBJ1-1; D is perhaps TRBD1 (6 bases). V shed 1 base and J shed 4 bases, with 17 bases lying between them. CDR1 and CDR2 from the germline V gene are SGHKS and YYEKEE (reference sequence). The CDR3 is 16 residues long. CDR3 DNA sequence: TGTGCCAGCAGCTTGAGGGCAGGGGTGGATGGCACTGAAGCTTTCTTT. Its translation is CASSLRAGVDGTEAFF.

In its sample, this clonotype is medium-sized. CDR3 sequence (DNA): TGTGCCACCAGTGATCCCCCCGGTAGGATCGCCGACACCGGGGAGCTGTTTTTT. Its translation: CATSDPPGRIADTGELFF. The chain links TRBV24-1 to TRBJ2-2; D is ambiguous. With 3 bases removed from V and 3 bases from J, the gap between germline ends came to 19 bases. Germline values: CDR1 KGHDR, CDR2 SFDVKD. The CDR3 totals 18 residues.

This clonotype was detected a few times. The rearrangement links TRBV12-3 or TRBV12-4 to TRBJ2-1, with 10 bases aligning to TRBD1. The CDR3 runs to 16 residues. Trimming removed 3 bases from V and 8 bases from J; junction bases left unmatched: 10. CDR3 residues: CASSLPGDRGGDEQFF. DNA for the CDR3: TGTGCCAGCAGTTTGCCCGGGGACAGGGGCGGGGATGAGCAGTTCTTC.

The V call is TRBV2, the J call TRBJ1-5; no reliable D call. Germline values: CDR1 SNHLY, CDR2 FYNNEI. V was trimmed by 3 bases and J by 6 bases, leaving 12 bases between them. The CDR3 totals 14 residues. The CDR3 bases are TGTGCCAGCAGTGAGTGGTCGACGGGTCAGCCCCAGCATTTT. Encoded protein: CASSEWSTGQPQHF. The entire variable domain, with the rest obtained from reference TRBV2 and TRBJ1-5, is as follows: EPEVTQTPSHQVTQMGQEVILRCVPISNHLYFYWYRQILGQKVEFLVSFYNNEISEKSEIFDDQFSVERPDGSNFTLKIRSTKLEDSAMYFCASSEWSTGQPQHFGDGTRLSIL.

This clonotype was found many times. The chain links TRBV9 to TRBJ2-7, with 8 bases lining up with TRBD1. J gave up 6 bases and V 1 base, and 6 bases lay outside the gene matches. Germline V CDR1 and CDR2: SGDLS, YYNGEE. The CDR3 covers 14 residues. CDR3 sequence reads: CASSVQGARGEQYF. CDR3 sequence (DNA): TGTGCCAGCAGCGTACAGGGGGCGCGCGGCGAGCAGTACTTC.

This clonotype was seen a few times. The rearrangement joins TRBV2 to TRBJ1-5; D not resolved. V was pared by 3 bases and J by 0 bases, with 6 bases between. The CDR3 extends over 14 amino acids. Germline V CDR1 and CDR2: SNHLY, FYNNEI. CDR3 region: CASSEEYSNQPQHF. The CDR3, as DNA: TGTGCCAGCAGTGAGGAGTATAGCAATCAGCCCCAGCATTTT.

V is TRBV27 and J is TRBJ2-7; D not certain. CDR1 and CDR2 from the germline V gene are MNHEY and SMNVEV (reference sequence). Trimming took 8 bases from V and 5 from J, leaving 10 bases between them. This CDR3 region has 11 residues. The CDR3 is CASRRLHEQYF. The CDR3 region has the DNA TGTGCCAGCCGGCGGCTCCACGAGCAGTACTTC.

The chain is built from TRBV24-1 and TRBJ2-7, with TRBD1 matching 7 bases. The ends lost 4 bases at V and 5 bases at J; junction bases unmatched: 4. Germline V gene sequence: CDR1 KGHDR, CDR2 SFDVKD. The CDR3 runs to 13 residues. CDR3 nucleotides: TGTGCCACCAGTGAGCAAGACAGGGACGAGCAGTACTTC. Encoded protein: CATSEQDRDEQYF.

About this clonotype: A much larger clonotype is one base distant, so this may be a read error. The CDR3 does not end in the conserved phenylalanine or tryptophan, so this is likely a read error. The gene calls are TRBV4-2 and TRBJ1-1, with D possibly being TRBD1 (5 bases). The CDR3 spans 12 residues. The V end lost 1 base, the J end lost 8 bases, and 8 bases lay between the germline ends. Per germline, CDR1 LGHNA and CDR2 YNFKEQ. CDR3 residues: CASSQGDGEAFS. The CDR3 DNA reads TGTGCCAGCAGCCAAGGGGACGGGGAAGCTTTCTCT.

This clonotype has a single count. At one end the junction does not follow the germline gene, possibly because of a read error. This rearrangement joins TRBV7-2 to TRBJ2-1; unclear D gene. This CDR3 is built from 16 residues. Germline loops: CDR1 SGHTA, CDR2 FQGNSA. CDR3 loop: CASGLDSDMKYNEQFF. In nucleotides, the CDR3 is TGTGCCAGCGGCTTAGATTCAGACATGAAATACAATGAGCAGTTCTTC.

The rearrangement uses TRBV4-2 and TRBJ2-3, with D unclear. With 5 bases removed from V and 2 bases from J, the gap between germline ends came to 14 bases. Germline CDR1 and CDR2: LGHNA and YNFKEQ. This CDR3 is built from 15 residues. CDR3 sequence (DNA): TGTGCCAGCAGCTTGGTTTCCAGACCCACAGATACGCAGTATTTT. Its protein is CASSLVSRPTDTQYF.